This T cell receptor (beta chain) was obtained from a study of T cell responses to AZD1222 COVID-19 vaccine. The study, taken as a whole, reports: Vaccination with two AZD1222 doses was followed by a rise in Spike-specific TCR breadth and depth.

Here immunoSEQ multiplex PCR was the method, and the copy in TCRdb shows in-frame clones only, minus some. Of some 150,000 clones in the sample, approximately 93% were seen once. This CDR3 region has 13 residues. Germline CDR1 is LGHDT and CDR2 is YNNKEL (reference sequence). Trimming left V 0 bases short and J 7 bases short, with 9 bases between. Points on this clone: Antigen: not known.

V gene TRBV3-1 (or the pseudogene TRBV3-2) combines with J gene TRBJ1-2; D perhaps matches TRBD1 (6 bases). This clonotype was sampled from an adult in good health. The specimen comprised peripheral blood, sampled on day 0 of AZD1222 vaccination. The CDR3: CASSQEGAGGYTF. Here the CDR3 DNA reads TGTGCCAGCAGCCAAGAGGGGGCAGGTGGCTACACCTTC.